This T cell receptor (beta chain) was identified in a study of shared clonotypes between healthy human individuals. After removal of 5 bases from V and 0 bases from J, the junction contained 4 bases not matched to a gene. From germline, CDR1 is PRHDT and CDR2 FYEKMQ (reference sequence). This CDR3 spans 14 amino acids. Naivety among CD8 cells was defined by CD45RO negativity and positive CCR7 selection, thereby excluding terminally differentiated effector memory CD45RA+ cells. Remarks on this clone: The antigen is undetermined.

The study, taken as a whole, reports: Lower generation probabilities were found for non-shared clonotypes than for those shared by all four donors. A small donor pool kept down the genetic and exposure-history diversity that was represented.

Genomic DNA of every subset was divided equally among multiple immunoSEQ plates. In the original analysis: Filtering differed since immunoSEQ provided only junctions, with no quality scores. Using immunoSEQ multiplex PCR, the repertoire was profiled, and TCRdb retains in-frame clones only, with some absent. V, J and clone size reflect that table, while D and trimming were determined from the DNA. The sample lists 760,000 or so clones; 90% to 98% were seen once. This sequence was found in a man aged 30 to 39 in good health. The sequencing sample was made of naive CD8+ T cells sorted from blood. The chain uses TRBV13 and TRBJ2-7; 7 bases match TRBD2. The CDR3 spells CASSTSESSYEQYF. CDR3 DNA sequence: TGTGCCAGCAGCACTAGCGAGAGCTCCTACGAGCAGTACTTC.